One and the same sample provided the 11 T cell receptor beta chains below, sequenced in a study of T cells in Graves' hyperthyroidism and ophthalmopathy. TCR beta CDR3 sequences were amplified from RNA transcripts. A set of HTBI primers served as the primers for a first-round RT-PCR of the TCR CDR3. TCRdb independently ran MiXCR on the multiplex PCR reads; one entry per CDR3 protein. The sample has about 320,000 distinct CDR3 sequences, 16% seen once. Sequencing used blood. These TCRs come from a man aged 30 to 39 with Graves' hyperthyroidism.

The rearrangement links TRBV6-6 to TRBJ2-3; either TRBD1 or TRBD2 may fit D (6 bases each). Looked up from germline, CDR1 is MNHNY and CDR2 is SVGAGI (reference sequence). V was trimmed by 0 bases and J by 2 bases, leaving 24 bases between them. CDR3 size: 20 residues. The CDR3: CASSYSYPSTWGAPTDTQYF. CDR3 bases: TGTGCCAGCAGTTACTCGTACCCAAGTACGTGGGGGGCCCCCACAGATACGCAGTATTTT.

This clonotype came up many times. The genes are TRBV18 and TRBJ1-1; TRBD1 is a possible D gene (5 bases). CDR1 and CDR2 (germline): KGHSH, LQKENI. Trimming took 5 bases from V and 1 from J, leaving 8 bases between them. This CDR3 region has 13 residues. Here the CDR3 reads CASSRQPNTEAFF. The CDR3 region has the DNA TGTGCCAGCTCAAGACAGCCGAACACTGAAGCTTTCTTT.

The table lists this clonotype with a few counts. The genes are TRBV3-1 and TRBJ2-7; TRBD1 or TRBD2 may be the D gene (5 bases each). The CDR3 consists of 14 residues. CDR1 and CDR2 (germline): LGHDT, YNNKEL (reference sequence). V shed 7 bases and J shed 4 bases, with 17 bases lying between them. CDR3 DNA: TGTGCCAGCACGCCCGGGACGGCCCTATACGAGCAGTACTTC. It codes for CASTPGTALYEQYF.

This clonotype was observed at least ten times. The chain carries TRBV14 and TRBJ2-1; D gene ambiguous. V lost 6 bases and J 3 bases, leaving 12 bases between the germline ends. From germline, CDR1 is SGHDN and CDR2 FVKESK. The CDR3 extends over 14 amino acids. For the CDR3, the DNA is TGTGCCAGCAGTGCGCTAGTCCGCTACAATGAGCAGTTCTTC. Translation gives CASSALVRYNEQFF.

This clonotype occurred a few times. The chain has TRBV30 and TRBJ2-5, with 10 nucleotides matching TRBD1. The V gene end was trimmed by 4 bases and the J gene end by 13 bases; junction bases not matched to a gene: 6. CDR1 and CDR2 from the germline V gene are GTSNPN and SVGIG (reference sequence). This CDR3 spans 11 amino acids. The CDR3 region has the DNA TGTGCCTGGAACCGGGACAGGGGAACGTACTTC. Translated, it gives CAWNRDRGTYF.

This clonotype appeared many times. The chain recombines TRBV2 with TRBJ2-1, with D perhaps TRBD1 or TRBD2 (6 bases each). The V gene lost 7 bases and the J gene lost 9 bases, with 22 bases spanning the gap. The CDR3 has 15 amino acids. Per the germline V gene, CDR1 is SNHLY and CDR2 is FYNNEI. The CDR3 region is CASTDVFSRDIEQFF. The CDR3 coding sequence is TGTGCCAGCACCGACGTTTTTTCGCGGGACATTGAGCAGTTCTTC. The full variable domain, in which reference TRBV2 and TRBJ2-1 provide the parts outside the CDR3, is EPEVTQTPSHQVTQMGQEVILRCVPISNHLYFYWYRQILGQKVEFLVSFYNNEISEKSEIFDDQFSVERPDGSNFTLKIRSTKLEDSAMYFCASTDVFSRDIEQFFGPGTRLTVL.

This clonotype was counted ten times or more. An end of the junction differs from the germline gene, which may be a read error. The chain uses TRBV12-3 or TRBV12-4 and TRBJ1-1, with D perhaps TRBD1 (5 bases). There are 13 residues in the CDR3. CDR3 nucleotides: TGTGCCAGCAGCTTAGGGGAGAACACTGAAGCTTTCTTT. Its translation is CASSLGENTEAFF.

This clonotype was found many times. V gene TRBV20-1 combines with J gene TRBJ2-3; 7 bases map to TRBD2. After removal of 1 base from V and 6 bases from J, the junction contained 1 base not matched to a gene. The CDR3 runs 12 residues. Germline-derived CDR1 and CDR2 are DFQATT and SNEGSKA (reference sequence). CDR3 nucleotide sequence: TGCAGTGCTAGAGGGGGAGGGGATACGCAGTATTTT. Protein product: CSARGGGDTQYF.

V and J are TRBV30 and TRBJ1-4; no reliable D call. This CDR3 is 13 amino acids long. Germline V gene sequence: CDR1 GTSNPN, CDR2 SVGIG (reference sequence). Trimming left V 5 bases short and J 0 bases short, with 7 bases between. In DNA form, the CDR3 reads TGTGCCTGGGGCGGGTCAACTAATGAAAAACTGTTTTTT. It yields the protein CAWGGSTNEKLFF.

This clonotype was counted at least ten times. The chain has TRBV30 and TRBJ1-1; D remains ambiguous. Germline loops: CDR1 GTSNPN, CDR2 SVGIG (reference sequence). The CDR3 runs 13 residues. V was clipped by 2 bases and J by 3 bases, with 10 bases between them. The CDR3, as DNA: TGTGCCTGGAGTCCAAGGTTGGACACTGAAGCTTTCTTT. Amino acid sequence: CAWSPRLDTEAFF.

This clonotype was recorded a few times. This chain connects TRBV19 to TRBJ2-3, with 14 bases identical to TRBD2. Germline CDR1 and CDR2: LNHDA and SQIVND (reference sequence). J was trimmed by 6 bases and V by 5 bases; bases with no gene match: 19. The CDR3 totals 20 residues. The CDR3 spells CASSPRLAGGPQPRGDTQYF. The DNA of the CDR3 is TGTGCCAGTAGTCCCAGACTAGCGGGAGGGCCTCAACCACGGGGGGATACGCAGTATTTT.